A single sample is the source of the 3 T cell receptor beta chains below, sequenced in a study of PD-1 blockade in mismatch repair-deficient tumors. Measured with immunoSEQ multiplex PCR; TCRdb has only the in-frame clones, and not every one. The sample holds under 150,000 clones, almost 90% seen once. Specimen: peripheral blood, collected approximately 72 weeks after starting pembrolizumab. The receptors were gathered from an adult with mismatch repair-deficient cancer.

V gene TRBV27 combines with J gene TRBJ2-1; D might be TRBD2 (6 bases). Germline CDR1 MNHEY, CDR2 SMNVEV (reference sequence). Trimming removed 3 bases from V and 9 bases from J, with 15 bases in between. The CDR3 extends over 14 amino acids. CDR3 bases: TGTGCCAGCAGTTTGGGGGGAACCAAGAGTGAGCAGTTCTTC. Translated: CASSLGGTKSEQFF.

This sequence joins TRBV28 and TRBJ2-3; D is unresolved. V was trimmed by 6 bases and J by 2 bases, leaving 15 bases between them. Germline V lookup: CDR1 MDHEN, CDR2 SYDVKM. This CDR3 contains 15 residues. CDR3 amino acids: CASREGSQPTDTQYF. CDR3 nucleotides: TGTGCCAGCAGGGAAGGGTCTCAACCCACAGATACGCAGTATTTT.

The gene calls are TRBV4-1 and TRBJ2-4; a weak D match, TRBD1 (6 bases). Germline assignment: CDR1 MGHRA and CDR2 YSYEKL. V was shortened by 2 bases and J by 2 bases, with 10 bases between the two germline ends. The CDR3 length is 15 residues. This chain's CDR3 is CASSQPQGTKNIQYF. CDR3 bases: TGCGCCAGCAGCCAACCCCAGGGGACCAAAAACATTCAGTACTTC.